This is a list of T cell receptor beta chains from one sample in a study of CXCR3-negative and CXCR3-positive naive CD8 T cells. From the 5' RACE reads, TCRdb lists one entry per CDR3 protein and no DNA. The sample table includes around 56,000 distinct CDR3 sequences. Sequenced input: naive CXCR3- CD8+ T cells from blood. These receptors all come from a human donor in good health. Some clones in this sample may be carry-over from other donors' samples. Both conserved end residues are part of each CDR3. The size field is filled for only some rows; it gives once, few, many or a size class.

v_gene: TRBV12-3/TRBV12-4
abundance: .
j_gene: TRBJ2-7
CDR3aa: CASRTGYEQYF

v_gene: TRBV5-1
abundance: .
j_gene: TRBJ2-6
CDR3aa: CASSLGISGANVLTF

v_gene: TRBV11-1
abundance: .
j_gene: TRBJ2-7
CDR3aa: CASNRGYSYEQYF

v_gene: TRBV4-3
abundance: .
j_gene: TRBJ2-2
CDR3aa: CASRHLGSDTGELFF

v_gene: TRBV29-1
abundance: .
j_gene: TRBJ2-7
CDR3aa: CSVEEGSGYEQYF

v_gene: TRBV27
abundance: .
j_gene: TRBJ2-5
CDR3aa: CASRVGQETQYF

v_gene: TRBV4-3
abundance: .
j_gene: TRBJ2-3
CDR3aa: CASSQDKRGGSTDTQYF

v_gene: TRBV20-1
abundance: .
j_gene: TRBJ2-7
CDR3aa: CSARDYGGLGLSYEQYF

v_gene: TRBV12-3/TRBV12-4
abundance: .
j_gene: TRBJ2-7
CDR3aa: CTSSPTTGWEQYF

v_gene: TRBV29-1
abundance: .
j_gene: TRBJ2-7
CDR3aa: CSATGPPGGGLYEQYF

v_gene: TRBV7-7
abundance: .
j_gene: TRBJ2-1
CDR3aa: CASSRTQGSSSYNEQFF

v_gene: TRBV5-1
abundance: .
j_gene: TRBJ2-4
CDR3aa: CASSGGQGPLGGGNIQYF

v_gene: TRBV27
abundance: .
j_gene: TRBJ2-7
CDR3aa: CASSLTQTGETYEQYF

v_gene: TRBV6-2/TRBV6-3
abundance: .
j_gene: TRBJ2-3
CDR3aa: CASSYGIAESTDTQYF

v_gene: TRBV23-1
abundance: .
j_gene: TRBJ1-6
CDR3aa: CASPGLEAGTENSPLHF

v_gene: TRBV14
abundance: .
j_gene: TRBJ2-7
CDR3aa: CASSPLERGIYEQYF

v_gene: TRBV28
abundance: .
j_gene: TRBJ2-7
CDR3aa: CASSLPGGTYEQYF

v_gene: TRBV7-7
abundance: .
j_gene: TRBJ2-5
CDR3aa: CASSLGQTLKKETQYF

v_gene: TRBV7-9
abundance: .
j_gene: TRBJ2-7
CDR3aa: CASSGGGQGIEQYF

v_gene: TRBV7-9
abundance: .
j_gene: TRBJ1-1
CDR3aa: CASSLPLGMNTEAFF

v_gene: TRBV23-1
abundance: .
j_gene: TRBJ2-7
CDR3aa: CASSPSRRTYEQYF

v_gene: TRBV12-3/TRBV12-4
abundance: .
j_gene: TRBJ2-1
CDR3aa: CASSLGTGYNEQFF

v_gene: TRBV7-9
abundance: .
j_gene: TRBJ2-1
CDR3aa: CASSPPRVGGGDNEQFF

v_gene: TRBV12-3/TRBV12-4
abundance: .
j_gene: TRBJ1-2
CDR3aa: CASSPGDYGYTF

v_gene: TRBV29-1
abundance: .
j_gene: TRBJ2-7
CDR3aa: CSVEGAGGSYEQYF

v_gene: TRBV20-1
abundance: .
j_gene: TRBJ2-3
CDR3aa: CSARPELATSTDTQYF

v_gene: TRBV7-7
abundance: .
j_gene: TRBJ2-7
CDR3aa: CASSPGWGTYEQYF

v_gene: TRBV29-1
abundance: .
j_gene: TRBJ1-1
CDR3aa: CSVEPQGPFMNTEAFF

v_gene: TRBV7-2
abundance: .
j_gene: TRBJ1-5
CDR3aa: CASSPGTDPNQPQHF

v_gene: TRBV3-1
abundance: .
j_gene: TRBJ2-7
CDR3aa: CASSQAQGGAGFYEQYF

v_gene: TRBV29-1
abundance: .
j_gene: TRBJ1-2
CDR3aa: CSSLAGGLNYGYTF

v_gene: TRBV6-6
abundance: .
j_gene: TRBJ2-7
CDR3aa: CATEGGSPYEQYF

v_gene: TRBV29-1
abundance: .
j_gene: TRBJ1-2
CDR3aa: CSTETGLDGYTF

v_gene: TRBV7-9
abundance: .
j_gene: TRBJ1-4
CDR3aa: CASSLTREVVEKLFF

v_gene: TRBV9
abundance: .
j_gene: TRBJ1-2
CDR3aa: CASKSGGSRGYTF

v_gene: TRBV7-3
abundance: .
j_gene: TRBJ2-1
CDR3aa: CASSSAPGQYNEQFF

v_gene: TRBV7-9
abundance: .
j_gene: TRBJ1-6
CDR3aa: CASSDPRGGKSPLHF

v_gene: TRBV2
abundance: .
j_gene: TRBJ2-2
CDR3aa: CASRGATGELFF

v_gene: TRBV19
abundance: .
j_gene: TRBJ1-2
CDR3aa: CASSTTAGTGYTF

v_gene: TRBV5-1
abundance: .
j_gene: TRBJ2-1
CDR3aa: CASSLVGGANEQFF

v_gene: TRBV28
abundance: .
j_gene: TRBJ1-4
CDR3aa: CASSLHRPGYNEKLFF

v_gene: TRBV5-1
abundance: .
j_gene: TRBJ2-7
CDR3aa: CASSLDGTSGLGHYEQYF

v_gene: TRBV4-3
abundance: .
j_gene: TRBJ2-7
CDR3aa: CASSQDRGYEQYF

v_gene: TRBV13
abundance: .
j_gene: TRBJ2-1
CDR3aa: CASSLGRGYNEQFF

v_gene: TRBV7-9
abundance: .
j_gene: TRBJ1-3
CDR3aa: CATYDRAGNTIYF

v_gene: TRBV4-3
abundance: medium-sized
j_gene: TRBJ2-3
CDR3aa: CASSQETDYTDTQYF

v_gene: TRBV3-1
abundance: .
j_gene: TRBJ2-1
CDR3aa: CASSQDTGGGDEQFF

v_gene: TRBV14
abundance: .
j_gene: TRBJ1-6
CDR3aa: CASSQTRTQLHF

v_gene: TRBV4-1
abundance: .
j_gene: TRBJ1-1
CDR3aa: CASSPSGSEAFF

v_gene: TRBV12-3/TRBV12-4
abundance: .
j_gene: TRBJ1-1
CDR3aa: CASSLPARGGTEAFF

v_gene: TRBV12-3/TRBV12-4
abundance: .
j_gene: TRBJ2-2
CDR3aa: CASSHPRGELFF

v_gene: TRBV29-1
abundance: .
j_gene: TRBJ2-1
CDR3aa: CSVAGLNYNEQLF